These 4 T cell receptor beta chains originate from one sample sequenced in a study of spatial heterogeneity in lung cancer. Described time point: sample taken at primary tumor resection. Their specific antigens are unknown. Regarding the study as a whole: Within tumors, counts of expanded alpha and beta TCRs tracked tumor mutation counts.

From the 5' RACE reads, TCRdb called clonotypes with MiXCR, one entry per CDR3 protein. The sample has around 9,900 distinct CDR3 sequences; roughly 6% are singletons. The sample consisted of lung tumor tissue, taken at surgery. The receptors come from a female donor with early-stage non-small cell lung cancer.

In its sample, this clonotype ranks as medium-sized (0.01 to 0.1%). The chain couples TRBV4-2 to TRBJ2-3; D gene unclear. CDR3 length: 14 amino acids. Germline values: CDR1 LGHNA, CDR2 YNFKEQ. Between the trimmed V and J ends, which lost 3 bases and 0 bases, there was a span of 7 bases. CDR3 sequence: CASSQGLSTDTQYF. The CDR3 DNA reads TGTGCCAGCAGCCAGGGCCTTAGCACAGATACGCAGTATTTT.

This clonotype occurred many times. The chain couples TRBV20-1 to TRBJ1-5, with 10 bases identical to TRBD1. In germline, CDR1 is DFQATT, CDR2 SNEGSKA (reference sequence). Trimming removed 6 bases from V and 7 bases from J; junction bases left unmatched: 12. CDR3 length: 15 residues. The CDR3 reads CSAIGQGVGRQPQHF. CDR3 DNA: TGCAGTGCCATAGGACAGGGGGTGGGCCGCCAGCCCCAGCATTTT.

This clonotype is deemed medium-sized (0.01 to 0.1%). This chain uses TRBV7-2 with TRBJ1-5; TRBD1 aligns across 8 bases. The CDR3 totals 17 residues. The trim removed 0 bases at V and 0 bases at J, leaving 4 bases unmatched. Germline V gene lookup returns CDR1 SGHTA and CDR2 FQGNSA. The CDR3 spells CASSLAQGENSNQPQHF. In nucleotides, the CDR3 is TGTGCCAGCAGCTTAGCACAGGGGGAGAATAGCAATCAGCCCCAGCATTTT.

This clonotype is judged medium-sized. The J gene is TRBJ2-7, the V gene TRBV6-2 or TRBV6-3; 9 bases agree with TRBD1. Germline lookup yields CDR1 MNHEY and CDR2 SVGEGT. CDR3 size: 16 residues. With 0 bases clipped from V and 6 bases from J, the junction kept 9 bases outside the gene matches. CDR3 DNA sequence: TGTGCCAGCAGTTACTCCGGGGGACAGGGACACTCCGAGCAGTACTTC. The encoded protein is CASSYSGGQGHSEQYF.